This TCR beta chain was sequenced during a study of tumor and adjacent non-tumor tissue in lung cancer. Turning to the study itself: The patients, approximately 9 men and roughly 5 women, were about 31 to 76 with stage I to III disease. General study points: Top 100 clones took a larger repertoire share in normal lung. Compared with tumor, normal lung showed significantly lower TCR diversity.

Three rounds of nested PCR, following a modified ARM-PCR protocol, produced the TCRbeta library. TCRdb ran MiXCR on the multiplex PCR reads and lists one entry per CDR3 protein. Of nearly 50,000 distinct CDR3 sequences listed, around 67% are singletons. Trimming removed 10 bases from V and 2 bases from J; junction bases left unmatched: 6. The CDR3 loop spans 14 amino acids. CDR1 and CDR2 from the germline V gene are MDHEN and SYDVKM. This sample's RNA came from whole unsorted tissue. Distant lung tissue was collected more than 3 cm away from the tumor edge. This clonotype was seen only a few times. The target antigen is unknown.

This TCR was sampled from a woman between 70 and 85 years old with non-small cell lung cancer. The V and J genes are TRBV28 and TRBJ1-5, with 9 nucleotides matching TRBD1. Sequenced material: distant non-tumor lung tissue. As DNA, the CDR3 is TGTGCCACCGAGGGACAGGGAGGCAATCAGCCCCAGCATTTT. Translating gives CATEGQGGNQPQHF. The whole variable domain, remainder taken from reference TRBV28 and TRBJ1-5, is DVKVTQSSRYLVKRTGEKVFLECVQDMDHENMFWYRQDPGLGLRLIYFSYDVKMKEKGDIPEGYSVSREKKERFSLILESASTNQTSMYLCATEGQGGNQPQHFGDGTRLSIL.